What follows are 25 T cell receptor beta chains derived from one specimen sequenced in a study of T-cell reconstitution after alpha-beta-depleted transplantation in children. Preparing the TCRbeta library involved the use of unique molecular identifiers. TCRdb redid the calling of the PCR reads with MiXCR, one entry per CDR3 protein. The sample lists 350,000 to 450,000 distinct CDR3 sequences; about 14% were seen once. Sequenced material: PBMCs, taken from the stem cell graft. The receptors were gathered from a human donor who donated a stem cell graft to a child with Fanconi anemia.

The V and J genes are TRBV12-3 or TRBV12-4 and TRBJ1-2; TRBD1 is a possible D gene (5 bases). This CDR3 is 14 amino acids long. V dropped 7 bases and J dropped 7 bases, with 19 bases sitting between them. Here the CDR3 reads CASTIGAIPSGYTF. The DNA of the CDR3 is TGTGCCAGCACAATCGGGGCCATACCGAGTGGCTACACCTTC.

The rearrangement links TRBV29-1 to TRBJ2-1, with TRBD1 as a possible D gene (6 bases). The CDR3 has 14 residues. CDR1 SQVTM and CDR2 ANQGSEA come from the germline V gene. Deletions cut 4 bases from V and 4 bases from J, with 14 bases between. The CDR3 loop is CSVGYRARYNEQFF. Written as DNA, the CDR3 is TGCAGCGTTGGGTACAGGGCTCGATACAATGAGCAGTTCTTC.

This clonotype occurred many times. The V call is TRBV12-3 or TRBV12-4, the J call TRBJ2-1, with no clear D. CDR3 length: 12 residues. V lost 4 bases, J lost 8 bases, and 9 bases lay in between. Here the CDR3 DNA reads TGTGCCAGCAGTTCTAATTTCCATGAGCAGTTCTTC. This encodes CASSSNFHEQFF.

This clonotype was found a few times. V and J are TRBV2 and TRBJ1-6; a possible D gene is TRBD1 (5 bases). Looked up from germline, CDR1 is SNHLY and CDR2 is FYNNEI. CDR3 size: 12 residues. V lost 6 bases, J lost 14 bases, and 14 bases lay in between. The CDR3 DNA follows: TGTGCCAGCAGGGCAGGGCAGTCAGCCCTCCACTTT. Translating gives CASRAGQSALHF.

In its sample, this clonotype was seen a few times. The V call is TRBV21-1, the J call TRBJ2-7; TRBD1 is the table's D call, not checked against the DNA. TRBV21-1 is a pseudogene locus. The CDR3 is 16 residues long. CDR3 residues: CASSKVCYRVKDEQYF. As DNA, the CDR3 is TGTGCCAGCAGCAAAGTATGCTACAGGGTAAAAGATGAGCAGTACTTC.

In its sample, this clonotype was seen a few times. The V and J genes are TRBV29-1 and TRBJ1-6; D unresolved. With 3 bases removed from V and 7 bases from J, the gap between germline ends came to 10 bases. The CDR3 sequence is 13 residues long. In germline, CDR1 is SQVTM, CDR2 ANQGSEA. Here the CDR3 reads CSVDEGGNSPLHF. The CDR3 DNA reads TGCAGCGTTGACGAAGGAGGAAATTCACCCCTCCACTTT.

The gene calls are TRBV7-9 and TRBJ1-1, with unresolved D. This CDR3 region has 11 residues. Trimming took 5 bases from V and 7 from J, leaving 8 bases between them. Germline CDR1 and CDR2: SEHNR and FQNEAQ (reference sequence). The CDR3, as DNA: TGTGCCAGCAGCGGGGAGGATGAAGCTTTCTTT. This sequence encodes CASSGEDEAFF.

This clonotype was counted only a few times. The rearrangement uses TRBV30 and TRBJ2-1; 7 bases map to TRBD2. The V segment lost 4 bases and the J segment 3 bases; nucleotides outside the gene matches: 3. Germline CDR1 GTSNPN, CDR2 SVGIG (reference sequence). This CDR3 has 13 residues. The CDR3 DNA reads as TGTGCCTGGAATGGGGGGGTCTACAATGAGCAGTTCTTC. It translates to CAWNGGVYNEQFF.

There are many counts of this clonotype. V gene TRBV28 combines with J gene TRBJ2-5, with a tentative D call TRBD1 (6 bases). Germline V gene lookup returns CDR1 MDHEN and CDR2 SYDVKM. V was clipped by 7 bases and J by 5 bases, with 20 bases between them. The CDR3 extends over 15 amino acids. The CDR3 coding sequence is TGTGCCAGCAATACTCCAGGGGCCACGGGGGAGACCCAGTACTTC. This sequence encodes CASNTPGATGETQYF.

The chain couples TRBV3-1 to TRBJ1-1; tentative D call: TRBD1 (5 bases). The germline CDR1 and CDR2 sequences are LGHDT and YNNKEL (reference sequence). CDR3 length equals 13 residues. Trimming pared 1 base from V and 8 bases from J, leaving 11 bases between. CDR3 sequence reads: CASSQGGDREAFF. Written as DNA, the CDR3 is TGTGCCAGCAGCCAAGGGGGGGATCGGGAAGCTTTCTTT.

There are a few counts of this clonotype. The chain joins TRBV5-5 to TRBJ2-7; 10 bases match TRBD1. The V gene end was trimmed by 3 bases and the J gene end by 0 bases; junction bases not matched to a gene: 3. The CDR3 length is 15 residues. Germline CDR1 SGHKS, CDR2 YYEKEE (reference sequence). The CDR3 protein is CASSSGTGVSYEQYF. CDR3 DNA sequence: TGTGCCAGCAGCTCCGGGACAGGGGTCTCCTACGAGCAGTACTTC.

This clonotype was seen more than once but under ten times. The rearrangement joins TRBV2 to TRBJ2-1, with D possibly being TRBD2 (7 bases). The CDR3 totals 14 residues. Trimming cost V 6 bases and J 0 bases, with 9 bases left between them. The germline gives CDR1 SNHLY, CDR2 FYNNEI. CDR3 nucleotides: TGTGCCAGCAGGGCGGGGGCCTCCTACAATGAGCAGTTCTTC. It translates to CASRAGASYNEQFF.

This clonotype appeared many times. This chain uses TRBV6-5 with TRBJ2-5; D gene uncertain. The V gene lost 1 base and the J gene lost 5 bases, with 5 bases spanning the gap. The CDR3 loop spans 12 amino acids. Germline CDR1 and CDR2: MNHEY and SVGAGI. DNA for the CDR3: TGTGCCAGCAGTTACTTTGGGGAGACCCAGTACTTC. It specifies CASSYFGETQYF.

CDR3 sequence (DNA): TGTGCCAGCAGTTTGGTCGGAACAGGGGGGCAGCCCCAGCATTTT. Residues: CASSLVGTGGQPQHF. The chain joins TRBV12-3 or TRBV12-4 to TRBJ1-5, with 8 bases identical to TRBD1. There are 15 residues in the CDR3. V trimming: 3 bases; J trimming: 7 bases; junction bases outside the gene matches: 8.

The V gene is TRBV18, the J gene TRBJ1-6; TRBD1 matches 8 bases. The CDR3 spans 15 residues. Germline V gene lookup returns CDR1 KGHSH and CDR2 LQKENI. V lost 1 base to trimming and J lost 6 bases; unmatched junction nucleotides: 2. In DNA, the CDR3 is TGTGCCAGCTCACCACAGACAGGGGTTAATTCACCCCTCCACTTT. Translating it yields CASSPQTGVNSPLHF. Based on the CDR3 plus reference TRBV18 and TRBJ1-6, the full variable domain is NAGVMQNPRHLVRRRGQEARLRCSPMKGHSHVYWYRQLPEEGLKFMVYLQKENIIDESGMPKERFSAEFPKEGPSILRIQQVVRGDSAAYFCASSPQTGVNSPLHFGNGTRLTVT.

The V call is TRBV5-1, the J call TRBJ2-7; tentatively, D is TRBD2 (5 bases). Germline CDR1 is SGHRS and CDR2 is YFSETQ. V was cut by 1 base and J by 3 bases, with 11 bases left in between. CDR3 length: 14 residues. CDR3 region: CASSLNAEDYEQYF. DNA for the CDR3: TGCGCCAGCAGCTTGAATGCGGAGGACTACGAGCAGTACTTC. Drawing the rest from reference TRBV5-1 and TRBJ2-7, the complete variable domain is KAGVTQTPRYLIKTRGQQVTLSCSPISGHRSVSWYQQTPGQGLQFLFEYFSETQRNKGNFPGRFSGRQFSNSRSEMNVSTLELGDSALYLCASSLNAEDYEQYFGPGTRLTVT.

This clonotype was detected only a few times. The genes are TRBV12-5 and TRBJ2-2; D gene unclear. This CDR3 spans 12 amino acids. The V gene lost 6 bases and the J gene lost 6 bases, with 8 bases spanning the gap. CDR1 and CDR2 from the germline V gene are LGHNT and FRNRAP. The CDR3 nucleotides are TGTGCTAGTGGCCTCCGGGCCGGGGAGCTGTTTTTT. Its translation: CASGLRAGELFF.

This clonotype was observed many times. The chain uses TRBV20-1 and TRBJ2-3; 9 nucleotides agree with TRBD2. The CDR3 length is 18 residues. The germline CDR1 and CDR2 sequences are DFQATT and SNEGSKA (reference sequence). J lost 5 bases, V lost 3 bases, and 18 bases had no gene match. CDR3 region: CSAREDLAGPPLGDTQYF. In DNA form, the CDR3 reads TGCAGTGCTAGGGAAGACCTAGCGGGACCTCCCTTGGGAGATACGCAGTATTTT.

There are a few counts of this clonotype. The chain joins TRBV6-1 to TRBJ1-2, with D possibly being TRBD1 (6 bases). The V end was cut by 6 bases, the J end by 0 bases, with 11 bases between. CDR3 length equals 14 residues. Germline lookup yields CDR1 MNHNS and CDR2 SASEGT. This CDR3 is CASRRTDTNYGYTF. As DNA, the CDR3 is TGTGCCAGCAGAAGGACAGACACTAACTATGGCTACACCTTC.

This clonotype was observed once. This may be a read error: a much more frequent sequence differs by one nucleotide. This chain uses TRBV29-1 with TRBJ2-2; D is unresolved. V was trimmed by 4 bases and J by 9 bases, leaving 18 bases between them. CDR1 is SQVTM and CDR2 is ANQGSEA in the germline V gene. This CDR3 is built from 14 residues. CDR3 sequence (DNA): TGCAGCGTTGCAGAGGTGGTGGGAACCAGGGAGCTGTTTTTT. Amino acids: CSVAEVVGTRELFF.

The chain joins TRBV11-2 to TRBJ1-2, with D uncertain. The CDR3 covers 14 residues. Trimming pared 1 base from V and 7 bases from J, leaving 13 bases between. The germline V gene has CDR1 SGHAT and CDR2 FQNNGV. The CDR3 coding sequence is TGTGCCAGCAGCTTAGCGAGACAAGGATCTGGCTACACCTTC. As protein: CASSLARQGSGYTF.

The chain joins TRBV7-7 to TRBJ2-6; D not resolved. CDR3 length: 13 residues. The germline V gene has CDR1 SSHAT and CDR2 FNYEAQ (reference sequence). CDR3 amino acids: CAIERDGANVLTF. CDR3 in DNA: TGTGCAATCGAGCGTGATGGGGCCAACGTCCTGACTTTC. The full variable domain, completed using reference TRBV7-7 and TRBJ2-6, is GAGVSQSPRYKVTKRGQDVTLRCDPISSHATLYWYQQALGQGPEFLTYFNYEAQPDKSGLPSDRFSAERPEGSISTLTIQRTEQRDSAMYRCAIERDGANVLTFGAGSRLTVL.

Ten or more counts support this clonotype. The chain has TRBV5-1 and TRBJ2-3; 9 bases map to TRBD1. The germline V gene encodes CDR1 SGHRS and CDR2 YFSETQ. The length of the CDR3 is 14 residues. J was trimmed by 6 bases and V by 4 bases; bases with no gene match: 6. The CDR3 is CASSDQTGGDTQYF. The CDR3, as DNA: TGCGCCAGCAGCGACCAGACAGGGGGGGATACGCAGTATTTT.

This clonotype was detected a few times. This chain joins TRBV2 and TRBJ2-3; maybe TRBD1 (6 bases). With 6 bases removed from V and 5 bases from J, the gap between germline ends came to 15 bases. Germline-derived CDR1 and CDR2 are SNHLY and FYNNEI. The CDR3 extends over 14 amino acids. The CDR3 loop is CASRQTGGGDTQYF. As DNA, the CDR3 is TGTGCCAGCAGGCAGACAGGAGGAGGAGATACGCAGTATTTT.

This clonotype has a handful of counts. This rearrangement joins TRBV4-1 to TRBJ2-7; D is perhaps TRBD1 (6 bases). The V end lost 2 bases, the J end lost 3 bases, and 11 bases lay between the germline ends. Germline V gene data show CDR1 as MGHRA and CDR2 as YSYEKL. The CDR3 runs 14 residues. In DNA, the CDR3 is TGCGCCAGCAGCCAAAGCCAGGGGCGCTACGAGCAGTACTTC. This codes for CASSQSQGRYEQYF.